This note documents a single T cell receptor beta chain sequence. The antigen remains undetermined. The germline gene is not matched at one end of the junction; a read error may be the cause. These data belong to a study of shared clonotypes between healthy human individuals. General study results and limits: Naive subsets generally had larger estimated richness than memory subsets.

The table came from immunoSEQ multiplex PCR; TCRdb's copy has only in-frame clones and leaves some out. The repertoire holds 550,000 to 850,000 clones, with around 74% as singletons. The sample was memory CD4+ T cells sorted from blood. Noted subset: CD45RA-negative fraction. The sequence was obtained from a woman aged 25 to 39 in good health.

The CDR3 protein is CASSSQQVPHF. The CDR3 nucleotides read TGTGCCAGCAGCTCCCAACAGGTTCCCCACTTC. The rearrangement links TRBV7-2 to TRBJ2-7; perhaps TRBD1 as D (5 bases). Per germline, CDR1 SGHTA and CDR2 FQGNSA. The CDR3 is 11 residues long.